The 11 T cell receptor beta chains reported below all come from one sample, sequenced in a study of beta chain features in type 1 diabetes. Study outcomes and limitations: For Type 1 diabetes patients, all four CD4+ subsets carried TCRB CDR3s that were moderately but significantly shorter.

Every bit of the isolated RNA underwent reverse transcription, so sequencing read expressed TCRB transcripts. The assay was immunoSEQ multiplex PCR, and TCRdb's table has in-frame clones only and misses some. Here the sample spans 300,000 or so clones, around an eighth being singletons. These TCRs are of unknown antigen specificity. Sequencing was performed on naive CD4+ T cells from blood. Receptor source: a young woman with type 1 diabetes.

This clone was seen only a few times. The chain couples TRBV19 to TRBJ2-1; 11 nucleotides agree with TRBD2. J was trimmed by 6 bases and V by 4 bases; bases with no gene match: 11. This CDR3 is 17 amino acids long. CDR1 and CDR2 (germline): LNHDA, SQIVND (reference sequence). Written as DNA, the CDR3 is TGTGCCAGTAGTAATCCATCCGGGACTAGCGGTTTCAATGAGCAGTTCTTC. Residues: CASSNPSGTSGFNEQFF.

This clone was found a few times. The V call is TRBV5-1, the J call TRBJ2-2; 10 bases are shared with TRBD1. The CDR3 is made up of 16 amino acids. CDR1 is SGHRS, CDR2 YFSETQ, per germline. After removal of 2 bases from V and 1 base from J, the junction contained 2 bases not matched to a gene. Written as DNA, the CDR3 is TGCGCCAGCAGCTTCCGGACAGGGGGGAACACCGGGGAGCTGTTTTTT. It encodes CASSFRTGGNTGELFF.

The CDR3 is CSVGSSGYYEQYF. As DNA, the CDR3 is TGCAGCGTTGGGTCTAGCGGATACTACGAGCAGTACTTC. The J gene is TRBJ2-7, the V gene TRBV29-1; 7 bases fit TRBD2. The CDR3 covers 13 residues. Losses at the gene ends were 4 bases for V and 3 bases for J; bases not matched to a gene: 6. Germline CDR1 reads SQVTM; CDR2 reads ANQGSEA.

V and J are TRBV2 and TRBJ2-2, with 7 bases that match TRBD1. Trimming took 7 bases from V and 0 from J; bases not matched to a gene: 17. CDR3 length equals 19 residues. The germline V gene has CDR1 SNHLY and CDR2 FYNNEI. The CDR3 region has the DNA TGTGCCAGCAAATCCCTACAGGGGCTTGATATGACGAACACCGGGGAGCTGTTTTTT. This gives the protein CASKSLQGLDMTNTGELFF.

The chain joins TRBV7-2 to TRBJ2-7, with a weak D call TRBD2 (6 bases). V was trimmed by 6 bases and J by 9 bases, leaving 18 bases between them. CDR3 length equals 13 residues. Germline-derived CDR1 and CDR2 are SGHTA and FQGNSA. CDR3 in DNA: TGTGCCAGCAGGGCGGGACCCACTTCCCGGCAGTACTTC. Translating gives CASRAGPTSRQYF.

This sequence joins TRBV5-1 and TRBJ2-4; TRBD1 is a possible D gene (6 bases). CDR3 length: 14 amino acids. The germline V and J ends were trimmed by 4 bases and 4 bases, with 12 bases remaining between them. Germline V gene lookup returns CDR1 SGHRS and CDR2 YFSETQ. As DNA, the CDR3 is TGCGCCAGCAGCCAACAAGGACAGAAAAACATTCAGTACTTC. Its protein product is CASSQQGQKNIQYF. The variable domain in full, completed from reference TRBV5-1 and TRBJ2-4, reads KAGVTQTPRYLIKTRGQQVTLSCSPISGHRSVSWYQQTPGQGLQFLFEYFSETQRNKGNFPGRFSGRQFSNSRSEMNVSTLELGDSALYLCASSQQGQKNIQYFGAGTRLSVL.

The chain is built from TRBV18 and TRBJ2-3; 9 positions agree with TRBD1. Germline trimming cut 8 bases from V and 4 bases from J; bases unmatched to any gene: 4. The CDR3 contains 13 residues. Germline V gene sequence: CDR1 KGHSH, CDR2 LQKENI. The CDR3 bases are TGTGCCAGCCACAGGGGGCCCCCAGATACGCAGTATTTT. It is translated as CASHRGPPDTQYF.

This clone turned up a few times. The chain employs TRBV2 and TRBJ2-7; D is uncertain. This CDR3 spans 14 amino acids. V was shortened by 2 bases and J by 1 base, with 9 bases between the two germline ends. CDR1 is SNHLY and CDR2 is FYNNEI in the germline V gene. As DNA, the CDR3 is TGTGCCAGCAGTGAACAGGCCAGGTCCTACGAGCAGTACGTC. This codes for CASSEQARSYEQYV.

This chain connects TRBV7-2 to TRBJ1-2; D call uncertain. The CDR3 has 13 amino acids. In germline, CDR1 is SGHTA, CDR2 FQGNSA. V lost 5 bases and J lost 8, with 15 bases in between. This CDR3 is CASSPFTEFGYTF. The CDR3, as DNA: TGTGCCAGCAGCCCATTTACAGAGTTCGGCTACACCTTC. The whole variable domain, remainder taken from reference TRBV7-2 and TRBJ1-2, is GAGVSQSPSNKVTEKGKDVELRCDPISGHTALYWYRQSLGQGLEFLIYFQGNSAPDKSGLPSDRFSAERTGGSVSTLTIQRTQQEDSAVYLCASSPFTEFGYTFGSGTRLTVV.

The chain carries TRBV9 and TRBJ2-1; D is unclear. CDR3 size: 15 residues. Germline V gene lookup returns CDR1 SGDLS and CDR2 YYNGEE. V gave up 2 bases and J gave up 3 bases, with 12 bases separating them. CDR3 sequence (DNA): TGTGCCAGCAGCGTGGCAGACTTCCTCTACAATGAGCAGTTCTTC. Amino acid sequence: CASSVADFLYNEQFF. Full variable domain (outside the CDR3, taken from reference TRBV9 and TRBJ2-1): DSGVTQTPKHLITATGQRVTLRCSPRSGDLSVYWYQQSLDQGLQFLIQYYNGEERAKGNILERFSAQQFPDLHSELNLSSLELGDSALYFCASSVADFLYNEQFFGPGTRLTVL.

The V call is TRBV7-2, the J call TRBJ2-1, with a tentative D call TRBD2 (5 bases). V lost 5 bases and J 3 bases, leaving 17 bases between the germline ends. The germline V gene encodes CDR1 SGHTA and CDR2 FQGNSA. This CDR3 region has 16 residues. CDR3 in DNA: TGTGCCAGCAGCCCCCGTTGGCTAGCTGGCTACAATGAGCAGTTCTTC. This encodes CASSPRWLAGYNEQFF. Filled out from reference TRBV7-2 and TRBJ2-1, the complete variable domain reads GAGVSQSPSNKVTEKGKDVELRCDPISGHTALYWYRQSLGQGLEFLIYFQGNSAPDKSGLPSDRFSAERTGGSVSTLTIQRTQQEDSAVYLCASSPRWLAGYNEQFFGPGTRLTVL.